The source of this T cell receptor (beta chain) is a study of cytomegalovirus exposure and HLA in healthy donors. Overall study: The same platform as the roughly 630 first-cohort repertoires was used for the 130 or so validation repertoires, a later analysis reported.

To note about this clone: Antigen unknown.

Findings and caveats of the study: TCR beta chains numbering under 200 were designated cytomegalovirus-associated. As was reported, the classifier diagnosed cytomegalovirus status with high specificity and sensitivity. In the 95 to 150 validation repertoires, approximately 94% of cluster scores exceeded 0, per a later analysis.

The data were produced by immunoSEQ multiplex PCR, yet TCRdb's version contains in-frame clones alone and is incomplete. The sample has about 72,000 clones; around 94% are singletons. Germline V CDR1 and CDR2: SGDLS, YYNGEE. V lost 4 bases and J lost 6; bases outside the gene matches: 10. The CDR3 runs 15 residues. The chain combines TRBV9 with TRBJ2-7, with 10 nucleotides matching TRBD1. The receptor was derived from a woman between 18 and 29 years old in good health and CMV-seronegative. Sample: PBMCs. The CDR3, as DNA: TGTGCCAGCAGCACTTCGGGGGACAGGGGAGGCGAGCAGTACTTC. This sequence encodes CASSTSGDRGGEQYF. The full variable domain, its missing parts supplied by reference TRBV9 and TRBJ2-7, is DSGVTQTPKHLITATGQRVTLRCSPRSGDLSVYWYQQSLDQGLQFLIQYYNGEERAKGNILERFSAQQFPDLHSELNLSSLELGDSALYFCASSTSGDRGGEQYFGPGTRLTVT.